These 29 T cell receptor beta chains were all obtained from the same sample, sequenced in a study of T cells in localized non-small cell lung cancer. Method: immunoSEQ multiplex PCR; TCRdb's copy keeps in-frame clones and lacks some. In the table there are about 52,000 clones, around 87% of which are singletons. Here the sequenced sample was PBMCs, taken before any cancer treatment. The receptors originated from a female donor with stage II lung adenocarcinoma.

A few counts support this clone. This sequence joins TRBV5-1 and TRBJ1-1, with no clear D. With 1 base removed from V and 1 base from J, the gap between germline ends came to 8 bases. Germline V CDR1 and CDR2: SGHRS, YFSETQ. The CDR3 consists of 14 residues. This chain's CDR3 is CASSLTTGNTEAFF. CDR3 nucleotides: TGCGCCAGCAGCTTGACTACGGGGAACACTGAAGCTTTCTTT.

The J gene is TRBJ1-1, the V gene TRBV5-1; tentative D call: TRBD1 (5 bases). The germline CDR1 and CDR2 sequences are SGHRS and YFSETQ. The CDR3 spans 15 residues. V gave up 0 bases and J gave up 0 bases, with 9 bases separating them. This CDR3 reads CASSLGGIMNTEAFF. Written as DNA, the CDR3 is TGCGCCAGCAGCTTGGGGGGGATAATGAACACTGAAGCTTTCTTT. Full variable domain (missing parts from reference TRBV5-1 and TRBJ1-1): KAGVTQTPRYLIKTRGQQVTLSCSPISGHRSVSWYQQTPGQGLQFLFEYFSETQRNKGNFPGRFSGRQFSNSRSEMNVSTLELGDSALYLCASSLGGIMNTEAFFGQGTRLTVV.

In this sample, this clone turned up a few times. Written as DNA, the CDR3 is TGTGCCAGCAGTCCAACTCCAACCGGGGGTGGCGAGACCCAGTACTTC. It translates to CASSPTPTGGGETQYF. The gene calls are TRBV5-4 and TRBJ2-5, with a possible D match to TRBD2 (6 bases). CDR3 size: 16 residues. Between the trimmed V and J ends, which lost 5 bases and 5 bases, there was a span of 22 bases. In germline, CDR1 is SGHNT, CDR2 YYREEE (reference sequence).

V gene TRBV29-1 combines with J gene TRBJ2-1; TRBD1 might be the D (5 bases). The V end was cut by 7 bases, the J end by 0 bases, with 13 bases between. The CDR3 is made up of 14 amino acids. The germline V gene has CDR1 SQVTM and CDR2 ANQGSEA. DNA for the CDR3: TGCAGCGGGGTTCTGGGGCTCTCCTACAATGAGCAGTTCTTC. This codes for CSGVLGLSYNEQFF.

CDR3 DNA: TGCAGCGCCTGGACGGAAAACTATGGCTACACCTTC. This translates into CSAWTENYGYTF. The genes are TRBV29-1 and TRBJ1-2; no reliable D call. Germline lookup yields CDR1 SQVTM and CDR2 ANQGSEA. This CDR3 is built from 12 residues. The germline V and J ends were trimmed by 7 bases and 2 bases, with 11 bases remaining between them. Combining the CDR3 with reference TRBV29-1 and TRBJ1-2 gives the whole variable domain SAVISQKPSRDICQRGTSLTIQCQVDSQVTMMFWYRQQPGQSLTLIATANQGSEATYESGFVIDKFPISRPNLTFSTLTVSNMSPEDSSIYLCSAWTENYGYTFGSGTRLTVV.

The gene calls are TRBV5-4 and TRBJ2-5; D possibly corresponds to TRBD1 (6 bases). Trimming shortened V by 5 bases and J by 1 base, and 12 bases separated the two germline ends. CDR3 length equals 14 residues. Looked up from germline, CDR1 is SGHNT and CDR2 is YYREEE (reference sequence). This CDR3 is CASRPGVSQETQYF. The CDR3 coding sequence is TGTGCCAGCAGGCCAGGGGTGAGCCAAGAGACCCAGTACTTC.

The chain recombines TRBV4-1 with TRBJ2-7, with TRBD1 matching 9 bases. In germline, CDR1 is MGHRA, CDR2 YSYEKL. The CDR3 has 16 amino acids. V dropped 2 bases and J dropped 2; count of bases not matched to a gene: 7. The CDR3 reads CASSQTPTGGTYEQYF. The CDR3 nucleotides read TGCGCCAGCAGCCAAACCCCGACAGGGGGTACCTACGAGCAGTACTTC.

Regarding this clone: Additional DNA sequences in this sample encode the identical CDR3. The chain employs TRBV5-1 and TRBJ1-1; D gene uncertain. V lost 0 bases to trimming and J lost 0 bases, with 9 bases between them. CDR1 and CDR2 (germline): SGHRS, YFSETQ. The CDR3 consists of 15 residues. The CDR3 protein is CASSLEGGMNTEAFF. The CDR3 coding sequence is TGCGCCAGCAGCTTGGAGGGAGGGATGAACACTGAAGCTTTCTTT.

CDR3 sequence reads: CAIRLREEDTEAFF. The CDR3 nucleotides are TGTGCCATCAGACTCAGGGAGGAGGACACTGAAGCTTTCTTT. The V and J genes are TRBV10-3 and TRBJ1-1; the D gene is possibly TRBD1 (5 bases). Looked up from germline, CDR1 is ENHRY and CDR2 is SYGVKD. The CDR3 is 14 amino acids. V lost 6 bases and J 3 bases, leaving 14 bases between the germline ends.

In its sample, this clone was seen once. The chain is built from TRBV10-3 and TRBJ1-6, with TRBD1 matching over 7 bases. The V segment lost 5 bases and the J segment 5 bases; nucleotides outside the gene matches: 3. Germline CDR1 ENHRY, CDR2 SYGVKD. The CDR3 consists of 14 residues. The CDR3 reads CAISLDRDNSPLHF. The CDR3 coding sequence is TGTGCCATCAGTCTAGACAGGGATAATTCACCCCTCCACTTT.

The genes are TRBV29-1 and TRBJ2-3; D is undetermined. The V end was cut by 6 bases, the J end by 5 bases, with 6 bases between. From germline, CDR1 is SQVTM and CDR2 ANQGSEA. CDR3 length equals 10 residues. CDR3 residues: CSVPGDTQYF. The CDR3, as DNA: TGCAGCGTCCCGGGAGATACGCAGTATTTT.

The rearrangement uses TRBV7-9 and TRBJ1-5, with D tentatively TRBD1 (6 bases). With 6 bases removed from V and 6 bases from J, the gap between germline ends came to 15 bases. Germline assignment: CDR1 SEHNR and CDR2 FQNEAQ (reference sequence). The CDR3 is made up of 14 amino acids. The CDR3 DNA reads TGTGCCAGCAGAGCGGACAGACCAAGTCAGCCCCAGCATTTT. It translates to CASRADRPSQPQHF.

This sequence joins TRBV11-3 and TRBJ1-1; 11 bases are shared with TRBD1. The CDR3 is 14 residues long. With V trimmed by 5 bases and J by 4 bases, 3 bases remained unmatched. Germline V lookup: CDR1 SGHNT, CDR2 YENEEA. CDR3 bases: TGTGCCAGCAGCGGAGGGACAGGGGGCACTGAAGCTTTCTTT. Translating gives CASSGGTGGTEAFF.

The J gene is TRBJ2-3, the V gene TRBV9; 8 bases are a match to TRBD2. The CDR3 contains 16 residues. The junction had 10 bases not matched to a gene; V was cut back by 4 bases and J by 3 bases. CDR1 is SGDLS, CDR2 YYNGEE, per germline. CDR3 loop: CASSPRVAGPTDTQYF. In nucleotides, the CDR3 is TGTGCCAGCAGCCCTCGCGTAGCGGGGCCTACAGATACGCAGTATTTT. Variable domain in full (rest from reference TRBV9 and TRBJ2-3): DSGVTQTPKHLITATGQRVTLRCSPRSGDLSVYWYQQSLDQGLQFLIQYYNGEERAKGNILERFSAQQFPDLHSELNLSSLELGDSALYFCASSPRVAGPTDTQYFGPGTRLTVL.

This clone was seen a handful of times. The chain carries TRBV11-1 and TRBJ1-6; 7 bases line up with TRBD1. V trimming: 2 bases; J trimming: 5 bases; junction bases outside the gene matches: 0. The CDR3 has 14 amino acids. CDR1 is SGHAT and CDR2 is FQDESV in the germline V gene (reference sequence). This CDR3 is CASSLQGDNSPLHF. CDR3 nucleotide sequence: TGTGCCAGCAGCTTACAGGGGGATAATTCACCCCTCCACTTT. Based on the CDR3 plus reference TRBV11-1 and TRBJ1-6, the full variable domain is EAEVAQSPRYKITEKSQAVAFWCDPISGHATLYWYRQILGQGPELLVQFQDESVVDDSQLPKDRFSAERLKGVDSTLKIQPAELGDSAMYLCASSLQGDNSPLHFGNGTRLTVT.

J is TRBJ1-6 and V is TRBV5-6, with D possibly matching TRBD1 (5 bases). Germline CDR1 reads SGHDT; CDR2 reads YYEEEE. CDR3 length: 15 residues. V lost 0 bases, J lost 7 bases, and 11 bases lay in between. CDR3 protein: CASSLEGRANSPLHF. In nucleotides, the CDR3 is TGTGCCAGCAGCTTGGAAGGCAGGGCGAATTCACCCCTCCACTTT. Full variable domain (missing parts from reference TRBV5-6 and TRBJ1-6): DAGVTQSPTHLIKTRGQQVTLRCSPKSGHDTVSWYQQALGQGPQFIFQYYEEEERQRGNFPDRFSGHQFPNYSSELNVNALLLGDSALYLCASSLEGRANSPLHFGNGTRLTVT.

As concerns this clone: Distinct nucleotide sequences in the sample also encode this CDR3. The rearrangement joins TRBV19 to TRBJ1-4, with D perhaps TRBD1 (6 bases). The CDR3 has 14 residues. V lost 2 bases to trimming and J lost 7 bases, with 11 bases between them. Germline values: CDR1 LNHDA, CDR2 SQIVND (reference sequence). The DNA of the CDR3 is TGTGCCAGTAGTATAAGGGGGGACGGTGAAAAACTGTTTTTT. Protein: CASSIRGDGEKLFF.

The J gene is TRBJ2-3, the V gene TRBV10-3, with a tentative D call TRBD2 (6 bases). V lost 7 bases and J 1 base, leaving 18 bases between the germline ends. Germline V CDR1 and CDR2: ENHRY, SYGVKD. The CDR3 totals 16 residues. CDR3: CAIKEEGSFGTDTQYF. For the CDR3, the DNA is TGTGCCATCAAGGAGGAGGGCTCCTTCGGCACAGATACGCAGTATTTT.

This clone was seen more than once but under ten times. V and J are TRBV5-4 and TRBJ2-3; D uncertain. Germline lookup yields CDR1 SGHNT and CDR2 YYREEE (reference sequence). This CDR3 has 12 residues. V was clipped by 3 bases and J by 2 bases, with 4 bases between them. CDR3 nucleotides: TGTGCCAGCAGCTCGACCACAGATACGCAGTATTTT. It codes for CASSSTTDTQYF.

V usage is TRBV6-5 and J usage is TRBJ1-1, with 7 bases identical to TRBD1. The CDR3 runs 13 residues. V lost 6 bases and J lost 6; bases outside the gene matches: 7. Per germline, CDR1 MNHEY and CDR2 SVGAGI. The CDR3 loop reads CASRDVGQPEAFF. CDR3 DNA sequence: TGTGCCAGCAGGGACGTGGGACAGCCTGAAGCTTTCTTT.

This clone was seen a few times. The chain combines TRBV9 with TRBJ1-2, with 8 bases fitting TRBD1. The germline gives CDR1 SGDLS, CDR2 YYNGEE. The CDR3 covers 14 residues. V shed 0 bases, J shed 8 bases, and the junction held 6 bases outside the gene matches. DNA for the CDR3: TGTGCCAGCAGCGTAGACGACAGGGGTGGCGGCTACACCTTC. Amino acids: CASSVDDRGGGYTF.

The chain uses TRBV7-3 and TRBJ2-3, with 11 bases that match TRBD1. Germline V CDR1 and CDR2: SGHTA, FQGTGA. With V trimmed by 0 bases and J by 0 bases, 5 bases remained unmatched. The CDR3 has 18 residues. For the CDR3, the DNA is TGTGCCAGCAGCTTAACGCCCGGACAGGGGGCCAGCACAGATACGCAGTATTTT. This encodes CASSLTPGQGASTDTQYF.

The CDR3 DNA follows: TGCGCCAGCAGCACGCGGACAGCTTCCAATCAGCCCCAGCATTTT. Translation gives CASSTRTASNQPQHF. The chain couples TRBV4-1 to TRBJ1-5; maybe TRBD1 (6 bases). Germline CDR1 MGHRA, CDR2 YSYEKL. The CDR3 totals 15 residues. V shed 5 bases and J shed 3 bases, with 14 bases lying between them.

The rearrangement joins TRBV7-6 to TRBJ1-1, with D perhaps TRBD1 (5 bases). The CDR3 is 13 residues long. Per germline, CDR1 SGHVS and CDR2 FNYEAQ. V was clipped by 5 bases and J by 3 bases, with 10 bases between them. The CDR3: CASSPGPDTEAFF. The CDR3 coding sequence is TGTGCCAGCAGCCCGGGACCGGACACTGAAGCTTTCTTT.

The V and J genes are TRBV7-2 and TRBJ2-3; D not certain. V shed 5 bases and J shed 5 bases, with 8 bases lying between them. This CDR3 is built from 12 residues. Germline CDR1 and CDR2: SGHTA and FQGNSA. The CDR3 here is CASSPLGDTQYF. The CDR3 region has the DNA TGTGCCAGCAGCCCCTTAGGAGATACGCAGTATTTT.

This chain uses TRBV6-6 with TRBJ2-1, with a possible D match to TRBD1 (5 bases). Deletions cut 4 bases from V and 8 bases from J, with 15 bases between. Germline CDR1 and CDR2: MNHNY and SVGAGI (reference sequence). The CDR3 totals 14 residues. CDR3 residues: CASSWVRVGDEQFF. The CDR3 coding sequence is TGTGCCAGCAGTTGGGTCAGGGTGGGCGATGAGCAGTTCTTC.

This chain connects TRBV2 to TRBJ1-1, with D tentatively TRBD1 (5 bases). This CDR3 region has 14 residues. From germline, CDR1 is SNHLY and CDR2 FYNNEI. Trimming took 4 bases from V and 6 from J, leaving 15 bases between them. DNA for the CDR3: TGTGCCAGCAGTGCCTCAGGGTGGGGCCCTGAAGCTTTCTTT. Its protein product is CASSASGWGPEAFF.

Here the CDR3 reads CASSLRSSGANVLTF. The CDR3 nucleotides read TGCGCCAGCAGCTTGCGGTCCTCTGGGGCCAACGTCCTGACTTTC. V gene TRBV5-1 combines with J gene TRBJ2-6; no definite D call. Trimming pared 1 base from V and 0 bases from J, leaving 5 bases between. The germline V gene has CDR1 SGHRS and CDR2 YFSETQ. The CDR3 contains 15 residues.

V and J are TRBV15 and TRBJ1-5, with a tentative D call TRBD1 (6 bases). This CDR3 has 16 amino acids. CDR1 and CDR2 from the germline V gene are LNHNV and YYDKDF (reference sequence). Trimming shortened V by 5 bases and J by 7 bases, and 21 bases separated the two germline ends. CDR3 region: CATSDGSGGVGQPQHF. CDR3 coding DNA: TGTGCCACCAGCGATGGGAGTGGGGGCGTTGGACAGCCCCAGCATTTT.